The table lists the clone carrying this TCR beta chain with a few counts. Its target is unknown. The data derive from a study of vaccination and CD4 T cells after COVID-19. General study results and limits: Only post-vaccination samples contained a median approximately 90% of the reactive clones in convalescent patients. From a median of roughly 21 to 40, SARS-CoV-2-reactive clonotypes increased, though not significantly.

Time point given: late sampling 161 to 241 days after vaccination in a few convalescent patients. TCRdb re-analysed the PCR reads in MiXCR, keeping a single row per CDR3 protein. The repertoire holds approximately 30,000 distinct CDR3 sequences, with 45% to 65% as singletons. This material consisted of CD4+ T cells from blood, taken about 7 months after SARS-CoV-2 vaccination. The TCR sequence derives from a human donor who had recovered from COVID-19.

The CDR3 DNA reads TGTGCCAGCAATGGAGGGGATGTCAATCAGCCCCAGCATTTT. Translated, it gives CASNGGDVNQPQHF. The J gene is TRBJ1-5, the V gene TRBV6-1; tentative D call: TRBD1 (5 bases). This CDR3 is built from 14 residues. Trimming took 7 bases from V and 3 from J, leaving 13 bases between them. Germline V gives CDR1 MNHNS, CDR2 SASEGT.